This T cell receptor (beta chain) came from a study of cytomegalovirus exposure and HLA in healthy donors. The study, taken as a whole, reports: Researchers reported that a few CMV-associated chains were confirmed in vitro as CMV antigen-specific. Relative to equally common others, HLA-associated TCR beta chains showed greater clonal expansion in a later analysis. V- and J-gene trimming in TCR beta was tied to a missense DCLRE1C variant by an analysis performed later. For most TCR beta V segments, an earlier analysis put the productive rate at about 90% or about 30% of the time.

Notes on this clone: Its antigen remains unidentified.

This CDR3 is 13 amino acids long. In germline, CDR1 is MGHRA, CDR2 YSYEKL. Deletions cut 0 bases from V and 9 bases from J, with 8 bases between. Both 60 Vbeta primers and 13 Jbeta primers went into the PCR. Clones were read by immunoSEQ multiplex PCR, and TCRdb kept only the in-frame ones, dropping some. The sample lists over 150,000 clones; more than 80% were seen once. The receptor was isolated from a man aged 18 to 29 in good health and CMV-seronegative. Sequenced sample: PBMCs. The gene calls are TRBV4-1 and TRBJ2-2, with a possible D match to TRBD2 (5 bases). CDR3 sequence: CASSQDRGWELFF. For the CDR3, the DNA is TGCGCCAGCAGCCAAGATCGGGGTTGGGAGCTGTTTTTT.